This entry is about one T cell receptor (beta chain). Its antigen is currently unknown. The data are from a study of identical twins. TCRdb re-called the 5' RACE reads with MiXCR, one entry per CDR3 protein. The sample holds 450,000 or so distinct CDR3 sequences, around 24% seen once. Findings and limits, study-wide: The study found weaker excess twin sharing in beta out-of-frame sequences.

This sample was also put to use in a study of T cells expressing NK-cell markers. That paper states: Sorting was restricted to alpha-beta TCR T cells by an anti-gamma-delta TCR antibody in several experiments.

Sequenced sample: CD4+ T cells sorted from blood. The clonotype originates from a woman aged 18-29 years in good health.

CDR3 sequence (DNA): TGTGCCAGCAGTTATTACCCGACTAGCGGGGGCCGCAGAGAGCAGTTCTTC. This codes for CASSYYPTSGGRREQFF. The rearrangement joins TRBV6-2 or TRBV6-3 to TRBJ2-1; TRBD2 aligns across 12 bases. The CDR3 is 17 amino acids. The trim removed 3 bases at V and 10 bases at J, leaving 13 bases unmatched. Germline V CDR1 and CDR2: MNHEY, SVGEGT.